The present T cell receptor beta chain was sequenced within a study of beta chain features in type 1 diabetes. Study-level results: A greater similarity of naive, central memory and Treg TCRB repertoires was seen among patients than among healthy donors. In cDNA sequencing, cells with high TCR expression could be over-represented. More deletions and fewer insertions at VDJ junctions were seen in type 1 diabetes patients. All four CD4+ subsets from Type 1 diabetes patients carried moderately but significantly shorter TCRB CDR3s.

All of the isolated RNA was reverse transcribed, so expressed TCRB transcripts were sequenced. A few million reads were obtained on average from naive, central memory and regulatory T cell samples. Clones were sequenced by immunoSEQ multiplex PCR, and TCRdb holds only the in-frame ones, with some missing. Among tens of thousands of clones, 42% were seen once, and the ten largest hold roughly 1.4%. This clone was picked up a small number of times. Its antigen remains unidentified. Germline V gene lookup returns CDR1 MDHEN and CDR2 SYDVKM. The CDR3 length is 15 residues. V gave up 6 bases and J gave up 7 bases, with 20 bases separating them.

Sequencing used Tregs from blood. This rearrangement joins TRBV28 to TRBJ2-3; the D gene is possibly TRBD1 (6 bases). The source of this sequence is a man aged 30 to 39 with type 1 diabetes. The CDR3 protein is CASSRSRTGTNTQYF. As DNA, the CDR3 is TGTGCCAGCAGCCGATCACGAACAGGGACAAATACGCAGTATTTT.